Following are 5 T cell receptor beta chains from one sample sequenced in a study of OX40 agonist ivuxolimab in advanced cancers. The method was immunoSEQ multiplex PCR; TCRdb's version includes in-frame clones alone and lacks a portion of them. The table lists approximately 70,000 clones, about 93% of them singletons. The sequenced sample was CD4+ or CD8+ T cells sorted from blood, obtained in a trial of the OX40 agonist ivuxolimab. The source is an adult with an advanced solid tumor such as melanoma, head and neck, liver or kidney cancer.

The chain uses TRBV7-8 and TRBJ2-1; 12 nucleotides align to TRBD2. This CDR3 has 16 amino acids. The J segment lost 7 bases and the V segment lost 5 bases, leaving 9 bases of the junction unmatched. The V gene's germline CDR1 is SGHVS and CDR2 FQNEAQ. CDR3 DNA: TGTGCCAGCAGCCAAGCGGGACTAGCGGGTGATAATGAGCAGTTCTTC. It encodes CASSQAGLAGDNEQFF. The whole variable domain, filled in from reference TRBV7-8 and TRBJ2-1, reads GAGVSQSPRYKVAKRGQDVALRCDPISGHVSLFWYQQALGQGPEFLTYFQNEAQLDKSGLPSDRFFAERPEGSVSTLKIQRTQQEDSAVYLCASSQAGLAGDNEQFFGPGTRLTVL.

This chain uses TRBV9 with TRBJ2-7, with TRBD2 as a possible D gene (5 bases). Trimming took 0 bases from V and 5 from J, leaving 12 bases between them. The CDR3 extends over 14 amino acids. The germline V gene has CDR1 SGDLS and CDR2 YYNGEE. The CDR3 region has the DNA TGTGCCAGCAGCGTAGACAGCCTGGGAGACGAGCAGTACTTC. Translating it yields CASSVDSLGDEQYF.

This chain joins TRBV5-6 and TRBJ2-3; D is uncertain. Germline V CDR1 and CDR2: SGHDT, YYEEEE. The germline V and J ends were trimmed by 4 bases and 5 bases, with 14 bases remaining between them. The CDR3 contains 14 residues. Here the CDR3 reads CASSRSRFGDTQYF. CDR3 nucleotides: TGTGCCAGCAGCCGATCTCGTTTTGGAGATACGCAGTATTTT. The entire variable domain, with the rest obtained from reference TRBV5-6 and TRBJ2-3, is as follows: DAGVTQSPTHLIKTRGQQVTLRCSPKSGHDTVSWYQQALGQGPQFIFQYYEEEERQRGNFPDRFSGHQFPNYSSELNVNALLLGDSALYLCASSRSRFGDTQYFGPGTRLTVL.

The genes are TRBV28 and TRBJ2-5; no clear D gene. The CDR3 covers 15 residues. V was clipped by 4 bases and J by 4 bases, with 16 bases between them. In germline, CDR1 is MDHEN, CDR2 SYDVKM. The CDR3 coding sequence is TGTGCCAGCAGTTCCCCCCGCGGTCCGAGAGAGACCCAGTACTTC. Translation gives CASSSPRGPRETQYF.

The chain couples TRBV4-3 to TRBJ2-3; 12 bases are a match to TRBD2. Germline V lookup: CDR1 LGHNA, CDR2 YSLEER. With V trimmed by 3 bases and J by 6 bases, 10 bases remained unmatched. The length of the CDR3 is 17 residues. As DNA, the CDR3 is TGCGCCAGCAGCCACTTACCGACTAGCGGGAGTGGGGATACGCAGTATTTT. This codes for CASSHLPTSGSGDTQYF.